This passage covers 16 T cell receptor beta chains from one sample sequenced in a study of T cells after yellow fever vaccination. A single record per CDR3 protein comes from TCRdb applying MiXCR to the 5' RACE reads. Of 30,000 or so distinct CDR3 sequences in the sample, over 5.5% are singletons; the top ten hold 20% to 25%. This sample comprised PBMCs, either bulk or a sorted T-cell subset (CD4+, CD8+, memory, or dextramer-sorted; not recorded which), obtained on the day of the yellow fever booster vaccination. The source of these receptors is a man aged 25-45 years who received the YFV17D yellow fever vaccine.

This clonotype showed up many times. V is TRBV28 and J is TRBJ1-5; TRBD1 aligns across 8 bases. Germline trimming cut 8 bases from V and 3 bases from J; bases unmatched to any gene: 6. Per germline, CDR1 MDHEN and CDR2 SYDVKM. There are 14 residues in the CDR3. In nucleotides, the CDR3 is TGTGCCAGCTGGCCAGGGGGCTACAATCAGCCCCAGCATTTT. Encoded protein: CASWPGGYNQPQHF.

This clonotype showed up many times. This chain uses TRBV7-2 with TRBJ2-7; TRBD1 matches at 7 bases. CDR1 is SGHTA, CDR2 FQGNSA, per germline. The CDR3 spans 14 residues. The J segment lost 3 bases and the V segment lost 3 bases, leaving 5 bases of the junction unmatched. The CDR3 region is CASSFRDSGYEQYF. The CDR3 DNA sequence: TGTGCCAGCAGCTTTCGGGACAGTGGCTACGAGCAGTACTTC. The full variable domain, its missing parts supplied by reference TRBV7-2 and TRBJ2-7, is GAGVSQSPSNKVTEKGKDVELRCDPISGHTALYWYRQSLGQGLEFLIYFQGNSAPDKSGLPSDRFSAERTGGSVSTLTIQRTQQEDSAVYLCASSFRDSGYEQYFGPGTRLTVT.

This clonotype has more than one count but fewer than ten. The chain links TRBV6-2 or TRBV6-3 to TRBJ1-2; D not certain. The V gene's germline CDR1 is MNHEY and CDR2 SVGEGT. V was trimmed by 7 bases and J by 3 bases, leaving 15 bases between them. This CDR3 is built from 14 residues. The CDR3 sequence: CASKTTNGDYGYTF. DNA for the CDR3: TGTGCCAGCAAAACAACGAACGGGGACTATGGCTACACCTTC.

Many counts were recorded for this clonotype. The chain couples TRBV9 to TRBJ2-3, with D hard to call. Trimming removed 4 bases at V and 3 bases at J, with 9 bases between. CDR1 is SGDLS, CDR2 YYNGEE, per germline. This CDR3 spans 13 amino acids. The CDR3 spells CASSSPGTDTQYF. The CDR3 DNA reads as TGTGCCAGCAGCTCCCCCGGGACAGATACGCAGTATTTT.

This clonotype has more than one count but fewer than ten. CDR3 sequence (DNA): TGCGCCAGCAGTGTTGGGGGGAGAGGCGAGCAGTACTTC. Amino acid sequence: CASSVGGRGEQYF. The genes are TRBV10-1 and TRBJ2-7; TRBD2 might be the D (6 bases). Germline V gene data show CDR1 as WNHNN and CDR2 as SYGVQD (reference sequence). The CDR3 length is 13 residues. V lost 4 bases and J lost 6, with 13 bases in between.

This clonotype was picked up many times. The chain recombines TRBV29-1 with TRBJ2-5; D not resolved. Trimming left V 4 bases short and J 3 bases short, with 3 bases between. Germline values: CDR1 SQVTM, CDR2 ANQGSEA. This CDR3 is 10 amino acids long. CDR3 DNA sequence: TGCAGCGTTGCGAAAGAGACCCAGTACTTC. The encoded protein is CSVAKETQYF.

At least ten counts were recorded for this clonotype. The chain is built from TRBV20-1 and TRBJ2-1, with D tentatively TRBD2 (7 bases). The CDR3 consists of 15 residues. The V and J ends lost 0 bases and 9 bases respectively, with 18 bases between them. Germline CDR1 and CDR2: DFQATT and SNEGSKA (reference sequence). Written as DNA, the CDR3 is TGCAGTGCTAGAGATGACAGGACTCCTAGCGGTGAGCAGTTCTTC. Translated: CSARDDRTPSGEQFF.

This clonotype occurred a few times. The V and J genes are TRBV6-2 or TRBV6-3 and TRBJ2-1; D perhaps matches TRBD2 (5 bases). This CDR3 region has 15 residues. CDR1 is MNHEY, CDR2 SVGEGT, per germline. Trimming cost V 3 bases and J 4 bases, with 13 bases left between them. CDR3 residues: CASSYRPSSYNEQFF. CDR3 sequence (DNA): TGTGCCAGCAGTTATAGGCCTAGCAGTTACAATGAGCAGTTCTTC.

A note on this clonotype: A much larger clone differs by one base, so this may be a read error. The V gene is TRBV20-1, the J gene TRBJ2-5, with D uncertain. The CDR3 has 10 amino acids. The V gene's germline CDR1 is DFQATT and CDR2 SNEGSKA (reference sequence). CDR3 bases: TGCGGTGCTAGGGAAGAGACCCAGTACTTC. Translated, it gives CGAREETQYF.

This clonotype was counted many times. The J gene is TRBJ1-1, the V gene TRBV12-3 or TRBV12-4, with D maybe TRBD1 (6 bases). V was clipped by 0 bases and J by 0 bases, with 11 bases between them. CDR3 length equals 16 residues. The CDR3 reads CASSLAQGRMNTEAFF. In DNA, the CDR3 is TGTGCCAGCAGTTTAGCCCAGGGGAGGATGAACACTGAAGCTTTCTTT.

For this clonotype: This likely came from a read error, as a far larger clone is one base away. The genes are TRBV12-3 or TRBV12-4 and TRBJ2-7; D gene unclear. This CDR3 spans 11 amino acids. The CDR3 reads CASSLSYEPYF. The CDR3 DNA is TGTGCCAGCAGTTTAAGCTACGAGCCGTACTTC.

This clonotype occurred many times. The chain has TRBV29-1 and TRBJ1-2; D gene uncertain. This CDR3 contains 11 residues. V was clipped by 3 bases and J by 4 bases, with 6 bases between them. Germline V gives CDR1 SQVTM, CDR2 ANQGSEA. In DNA form, the CDR3 reads TGCAGCGTTGATAGCCCCTATGGCTACACCTTC. Residues: CSVDSPYGYTF.

CDR3 bases: TGTGCCAGCAAAGTGGAGACAGGGGCTAGCGGGGAGCTGTTTTTT. Translating gives CASKVETGASGELFF. The V gene is TRBV6-1, the J gene TRBJ2-2; 8 nucleotides align to TRBD1. Trimming at V came to 7 bases and at J to 7 bases, leaving 11 bases not matched to a gene. Germline V CDR1 and CDR2: MNHNS, SASEGT. This CDR3 has 15 amino acids.

This clonotype was found a few times. V usage is TRBV20-1 and J usage is TRBJ2-3; D unclear. Germline CDR1 and CDR2: DFQATT and SNEGSKA (reference sequence). V lost 4 bases, J lost 0 bases, and 5 bases lay in between. This CDR3 spans 12 amino acids. DNA for the CDR3: TGCAGTGCTATCATAAGCACAGATACGCAGTATTTT. Translating it yields CSAIISTDTQYF.

This clonotype was seen many times. The gene calls are TRBV4-3 and TRBJ2-1, with TRBD2 matching 9 bases. CDR1 is LGHNA, CDR2 YSLEER, per germline. The CDR3 runs to 19 residues. The V and J ends lost 2 bases and 0 bases, in that order; junction bases with no gene match: 11. The CDR3 region has the DNA TGCGCCAGCAGCCAAACCCCTAGCGGGGCCCGGCGCTCCTACAATGAGCAGTTCTTC. This gives the protein CASSQTPSGARRSYNEQFF.

This clonotype has at least ten counts. The chain combines TRBV4-3 with TRBJ2-6, with D perhaps given as TRBD1 or TRBD2 (6 bases each). The CDR3 consists of 18 residues. Germline V lookup: CDR1 LGHNA, CDR2 YSLEER. Between the trimmed V and J ends, which lost 1 base and 2 bases, there was a span of 15 bases. In nucleotides, the CDR3 is TGCGCCAGCAGCCAAGCTGGGGGGCCAGGAACTGGGGCCAACGTCCTGACTTTC. Translated: CASSQAGGPGTGANVLTF.